This TCR beta chain was retrieved from a study of cytomegalovirus exposure and HLA in healthy donors. Germline loops: CDR1 MNHNY, CDR2 SVGAGI (reference sequence). The CDR3 totals 16 residues. J lost 2 bases, V lost 5 bases, and 8 bases had no gene match. Primers: 60 Vbeta forward and 13 Jbeta reverse. Profiling relied on immunoSEQ multiplex PCR, and the TCRdb table lists in-frame clones only, not all of them. The sample contains around 200,000 clones, approximately 85% of which appear only once. The sequence was obtained from a woman between 50 and 59 years old in good health and CMV-seronegative. Sequencing input: PBMCs. This chain joins TRBV6-6 and TRBJ1-5, with TRBD1 matching over 8 bases. In DNA, the CDR3 is TGTGCCAGCAGTAGCACTGACAGGGGCGGCAATCAGCCCCAGCATTTT. Translating gives CASSSTDRGGNQPQHF.